Listed below are T cell receptor beta chains from one sample, sequenced in a study of cytomegalovirus exposure and HLA in healthy donors. Method: immunoSEQ multiplex PCR; TCRdb's copy keeps in-frame clones and lacks some. The top ten hold 3% to 4% of the sample, which has over 100,000 clones, over 65% seen once. Sequenced sample: PBMCs. The receptors here all came from a woman younger than 45 in good health and CMV-seropositive. CDR3s include the opening cysteine and the closing phenylalanine or tryptophan. D genes are given only for firm matches. Part of the rows lack a size; the others show once, few, many or a class for expanded clones.

V gene: TRBV5-1; D gene: TRBD2; clone size: -; CDR3 protein: CASSLAPLAGYNEQFF
V gene: TRBV2; D gene: -; clone size: -; CDR3 protein: CASSADYGYTF
V gene: TRBV4-3; D gene: TRBD2; clone size: -; CDR3 protein: CASSQDIVLGRGGQETQYF
V gene: TRBV5-4; D gene: TRBD2; clone size: -; CDR3 protein: CASREAGGGQETQYF
V gene: TRBV2; D gene: -; clone size: few; CDR3 protein: CASSVRQPYSGANVLTF
V gene: TRBV4-3; D gene: -; clone size: -; CDR3 protein: CASSQDSSTSRFF
V gene: TRBV7-9; D gene: -; clone size: few; CDR3 protein: CASSARKPGDTGELFF
V gene: TRBV4-1; D gene: TRBD1; clone size: -; CDR3 protein: CASSPGQGTSSEPQHF
V gene: TRBV7-9; D gene: -; clone size: -; CDR3 protein: CASSLPPGRGIDTEAFF
V gene: TRBV7-2; D gene: -; clone size: once; CDR3 protein: CASSLAGFGTEAFF
V gene: TRBV5-1; D gene: TRBD1; clone size: -; CDR3 protein: CASSDLPGQALYEQYF
V gene: TRBV6-5; D gene: TRBD2; clone size: few; CDR3 protein: CASSPSGGYGGELFF
V gene: TRBV15; D gene: -; clone size: -; CDR3 protein: CATSRGTQSYGYTF
V gene: TRBV5-1; D gene: -; clone size: -; CDR3 protein: CASSPRLTGELFF
V gene: TRBV7-9; D gene: TRBD1; clone size: -; CDR3 protein: CASSWGQGEQYF
V gene: TRBV23-1; D gene: -; clone size: -; CDR3 protein: CASSQCILDSPMNTEAFF
V gene: TRBV9; D gene: TRBD1; clone size: -; CDR3 protein: CASSVAPTGETGNTIYF
V gene: TRBV6-5; D gene: -; clone size: -; CDR3 protein: CATRQVYEQYF
V gene: TRBV2; D gene: TRBD1; clone size: -; CDR3 protein: CASSEAGTGAATNEKLFF
V gene: TRBV2; D gene: TRBD2; clone size: -; CDR3 protein: CASSEYLGLAGSYEQYF
V gene: TRBV28; D gene: TRBD1; clone size: -; CDR3 protein: CATLVTGYHEQYF
V gene: TRBV5-5; D gene: -; clone size: -; CDR3 protein: CASSDQGAETQYF
V gene: TRBV28; D gene: -; clone size: few; CDR3 protein: CASSLGGNTGELFF
V gene: TRBV11-2; D gene: TRBD2; clone size: -; CDR3 protein: CASSVPGTSSHF
V gene: TRBV30; D gene: -; clone size: few; CDR3 protein: CAWRRGRLKSGANVLTF
V gene: TRBV5-5; D gene: -; clone size: -; CDR3 protein: CASSRPTGMNTEAFF
V gene: TRBV11-2; D gene: -; clone size: once; CDR3 protein: CASSLAGGRGAFF